This T cell receptor beta chain derives from a study of blood T cell repertoires in COVID-19. Overall study context: Italy, Spain and the United States were the sources of the convalescent and acute COVID-19 samples. The cDNA or gDNA used as material had been derived from T cells, B-cell-depleted T cells, or PBMCs.

Methods used by the authors: Estimation of nucleated cell counts was performed using reference gene primer amplification. TCRdb's copy holds only in-frame clones and misses some; the assay was immunoSEQ multiplex PCR. The V and J calls and clone size were taken over from that table, and D and trimming were inferred from the DNA. Here the sample spans about 270,000 clones, approximately 82% being singletons. The length of the CDR3 is 15 residues. V gave up 0 bases and J gave up 6 bases; unmatched junction bases: 5. Germline values: CDR1 SGHRS, CDR2 YFSETQ. This clone was picked up a small number of times.

The chain has TRBV5-1 and TRBJ2-3, with 9 bases matching TRBD1. Sequenced material: peripheral blood. This receptor was obtained from a man aged 80 or over with acute or convalescent COVID-19. The CDR3 nucleotides are TGCGCCAGCAGCTTGGTAACAGGGGGCGTCGATACGCAGTATTTT. It codes for CASSLVTGGVDTQYF.